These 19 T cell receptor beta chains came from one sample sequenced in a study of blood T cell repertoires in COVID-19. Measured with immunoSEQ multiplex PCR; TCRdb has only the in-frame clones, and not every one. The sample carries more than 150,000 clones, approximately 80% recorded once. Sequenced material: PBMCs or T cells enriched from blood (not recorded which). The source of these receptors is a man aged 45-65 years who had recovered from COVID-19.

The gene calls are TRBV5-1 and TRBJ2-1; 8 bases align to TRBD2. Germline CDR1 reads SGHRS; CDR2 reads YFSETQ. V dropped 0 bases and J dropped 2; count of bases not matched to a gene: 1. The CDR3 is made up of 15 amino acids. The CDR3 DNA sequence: TGCGCCAGCAGCTTGGGCGGGGGGACCTACAATGAGCAGTTCTTC. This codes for CASSLGGGTYNEQFF.

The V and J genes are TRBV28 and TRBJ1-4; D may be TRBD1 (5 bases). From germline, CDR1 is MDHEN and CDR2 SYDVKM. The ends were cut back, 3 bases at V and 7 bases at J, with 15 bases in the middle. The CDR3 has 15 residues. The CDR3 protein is CASSFFRGGGEKLFF. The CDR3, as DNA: TGTGCCAGCAGTTTTTTTCGGGGGGGTGGTGAAAAACTGTTTTTT.

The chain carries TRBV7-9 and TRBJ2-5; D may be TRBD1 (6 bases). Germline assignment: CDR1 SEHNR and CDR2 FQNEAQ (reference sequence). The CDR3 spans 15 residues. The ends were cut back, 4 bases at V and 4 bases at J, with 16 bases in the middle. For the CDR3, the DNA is TGTGCCAGCAGCTGGACAGCAGAAGGACGAGAGACCCAGTACTTC. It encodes CASSWTAEGRETQYF.

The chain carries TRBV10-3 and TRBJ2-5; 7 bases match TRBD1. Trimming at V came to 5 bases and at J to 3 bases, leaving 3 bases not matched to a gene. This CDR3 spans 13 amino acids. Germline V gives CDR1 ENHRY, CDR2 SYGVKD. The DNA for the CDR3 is TGTGCCATCAGTACGGGACAGAAAGAGACCCAGTACTTC. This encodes CAISTGQKETQYF.

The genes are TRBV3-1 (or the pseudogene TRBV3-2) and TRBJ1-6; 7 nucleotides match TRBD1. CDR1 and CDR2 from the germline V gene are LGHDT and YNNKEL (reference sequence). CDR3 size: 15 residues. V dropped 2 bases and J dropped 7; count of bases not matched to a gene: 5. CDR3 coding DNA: TGTGCCAGCAGCCAAATCCGGGACAGCAATTCACCCCTCCACTTT. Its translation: CASSQIRDSNSPLHF.

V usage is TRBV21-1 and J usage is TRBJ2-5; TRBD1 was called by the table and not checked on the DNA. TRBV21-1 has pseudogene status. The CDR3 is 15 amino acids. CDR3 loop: CASSKVLRRVETQYF. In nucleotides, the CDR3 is TGTGCCAGCAGCAAAGTTCTGCGCAGGGTGGAGACCCAGTACTTC.

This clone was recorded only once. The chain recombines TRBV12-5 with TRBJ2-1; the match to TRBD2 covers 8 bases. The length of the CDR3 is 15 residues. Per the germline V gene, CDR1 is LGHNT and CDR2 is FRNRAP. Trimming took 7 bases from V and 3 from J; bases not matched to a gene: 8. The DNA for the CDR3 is TGTGCTAGTGCCATCAGCGGGAGCGTCTACAATGAGCAGTTCTTC. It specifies CASAISGSVYNEQFF.

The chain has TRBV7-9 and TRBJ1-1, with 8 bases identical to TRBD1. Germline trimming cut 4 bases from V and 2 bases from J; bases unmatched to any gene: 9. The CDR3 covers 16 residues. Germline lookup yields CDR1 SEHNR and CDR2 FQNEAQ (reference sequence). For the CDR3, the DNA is TGTGCCAGCAGCTATTTCCAGGGGGCCTTAAACACTGAAGCTTTCTTT. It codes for CASSYFQGALNTEAFF. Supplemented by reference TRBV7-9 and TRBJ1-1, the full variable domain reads DTGVSQNPRHKITKRGQNVTFRCDPISEHNRLYWYRQTLGQGPEFLTYFQNEAQLEKSRLLSDRFSAERPKGSFSTLEIQRTEQGDSAMYLCASSYFQGALNTEAFFGQGTRLTVV.

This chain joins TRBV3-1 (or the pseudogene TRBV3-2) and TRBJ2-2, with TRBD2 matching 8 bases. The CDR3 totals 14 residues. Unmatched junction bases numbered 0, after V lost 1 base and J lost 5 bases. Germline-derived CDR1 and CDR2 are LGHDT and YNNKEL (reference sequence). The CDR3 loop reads CASSQGLATGELFF. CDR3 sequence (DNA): TGTGCCAGCAGCCAAGGACTAGCGACCGGGGAGCTGTTTTTT.

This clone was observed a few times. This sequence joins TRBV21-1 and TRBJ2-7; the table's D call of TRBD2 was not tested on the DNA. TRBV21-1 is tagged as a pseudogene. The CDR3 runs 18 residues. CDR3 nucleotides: TGTGCCAGCGGGTCCCGGGGCGGCGGACTAGGGGTCTCCTACGAGCAGTACTTC. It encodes CASGSRGGGLGVSYEQYF.

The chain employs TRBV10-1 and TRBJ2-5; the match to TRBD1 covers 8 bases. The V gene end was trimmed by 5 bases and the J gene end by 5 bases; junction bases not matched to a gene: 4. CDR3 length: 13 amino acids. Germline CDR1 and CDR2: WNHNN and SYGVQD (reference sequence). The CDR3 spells CASSKDRDETQYF. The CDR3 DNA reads TGCGCCAGCAGTAAGGACAGGGATGAGACCCAGTACTTC.

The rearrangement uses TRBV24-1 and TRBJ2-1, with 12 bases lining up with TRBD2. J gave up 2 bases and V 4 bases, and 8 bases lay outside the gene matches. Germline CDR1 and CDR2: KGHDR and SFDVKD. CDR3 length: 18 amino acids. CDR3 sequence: CATSDRTRTSGTYNEQFF. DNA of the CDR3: TGTGCCACCAGTGACCGTACACGGACTAGCGGGACCTACAATGAGCAGTTCTTC.

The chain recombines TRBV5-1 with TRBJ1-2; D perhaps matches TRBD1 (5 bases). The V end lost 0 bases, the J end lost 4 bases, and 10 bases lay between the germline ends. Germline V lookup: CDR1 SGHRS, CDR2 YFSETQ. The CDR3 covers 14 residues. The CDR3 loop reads CASSLASGPYGYTF. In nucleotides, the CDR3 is TGCGCCAGCAGCTTGGCGTCAGGGCCCTATGGCTACACCTTC. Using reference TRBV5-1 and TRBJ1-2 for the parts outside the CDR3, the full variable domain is KAGVTQTPRYLIKTRGQQVTLSCSPISGHRSVSWYQQTPGQGLQFLFEYFSETQRNKGNFPGRFSGRQFSNSRSEMNVSTLELGDSALYLCASSLASGPYGYTFGSGTRLTVV.

This CDR3 reads CASNSSQGDQPQHF. CDR3 coding DNA: TGTGCCAGTAACTCCTCACAGGGGGACCAGCCCCAGCATTTT. The rearrangement uses TRBV9 and TRBJ1-5; TRBD1 aligns across 8 bases. J lost 7 bases, V lost 8 bases, and 11 bases had no gene match. Germline CDR1 SGDLS, CDR2 YYNGEE. This CDR3 spans 14 amino acids.

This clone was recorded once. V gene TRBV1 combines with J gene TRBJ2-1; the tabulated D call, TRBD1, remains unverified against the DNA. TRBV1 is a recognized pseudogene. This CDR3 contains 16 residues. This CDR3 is CTSSENRDRVDTEQFF. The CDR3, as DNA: TGCACCAGCAGCGAAAATAGGGACAGGGTCGATACTGAGCAGTTCTTC.

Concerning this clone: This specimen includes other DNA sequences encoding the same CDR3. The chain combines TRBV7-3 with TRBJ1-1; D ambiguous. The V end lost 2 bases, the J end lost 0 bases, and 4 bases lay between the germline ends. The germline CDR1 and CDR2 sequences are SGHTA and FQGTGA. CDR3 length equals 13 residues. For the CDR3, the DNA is TGTGCCAGCAGCTTATCAGTGAACACTGAAGCTTTCTTT. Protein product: CASSLSVNTEAFF.

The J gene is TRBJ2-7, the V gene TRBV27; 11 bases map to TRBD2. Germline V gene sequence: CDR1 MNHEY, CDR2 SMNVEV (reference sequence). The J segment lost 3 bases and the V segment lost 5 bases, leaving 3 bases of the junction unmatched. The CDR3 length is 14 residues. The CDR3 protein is CASSPGTSGYEQYF. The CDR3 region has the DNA TGTGCCAGCAGTCCTGGGACTAGCGGCTACGAGCAGTACTTC.

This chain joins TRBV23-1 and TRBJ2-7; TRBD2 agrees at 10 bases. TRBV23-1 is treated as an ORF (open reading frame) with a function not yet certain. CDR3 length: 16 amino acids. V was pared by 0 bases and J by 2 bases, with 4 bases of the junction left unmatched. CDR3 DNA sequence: TGCGCCAGCAGTCAATCGGGGGGACTAGCGCCCTACGAGCAGTACTTC. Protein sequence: CASSQSGGLAPYEQYF.

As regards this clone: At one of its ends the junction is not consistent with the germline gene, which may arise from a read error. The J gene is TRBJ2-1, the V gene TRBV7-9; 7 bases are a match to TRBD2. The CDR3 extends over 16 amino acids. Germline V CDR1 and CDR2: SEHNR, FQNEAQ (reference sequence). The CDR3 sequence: CASRLGRGRELDEQFF. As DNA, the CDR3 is TGTGCCAGCAGGTTAGGGCGAGGGCGGGAGTTGGATGAGCAGTTCTTC.